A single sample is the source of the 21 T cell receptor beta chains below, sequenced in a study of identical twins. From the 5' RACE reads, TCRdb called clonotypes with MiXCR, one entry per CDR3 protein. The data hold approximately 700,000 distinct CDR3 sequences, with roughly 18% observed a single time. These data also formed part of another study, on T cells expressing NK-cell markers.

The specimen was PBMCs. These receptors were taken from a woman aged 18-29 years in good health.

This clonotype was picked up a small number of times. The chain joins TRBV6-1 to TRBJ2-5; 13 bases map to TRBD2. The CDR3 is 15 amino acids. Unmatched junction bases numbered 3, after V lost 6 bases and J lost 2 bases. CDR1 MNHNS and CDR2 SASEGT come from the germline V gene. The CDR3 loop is CASRVLAGGQETQYF. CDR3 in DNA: TGTGCCAGCAGGGTACTAGCGGGAGGGCAAGAGACCCAGTACTTC.

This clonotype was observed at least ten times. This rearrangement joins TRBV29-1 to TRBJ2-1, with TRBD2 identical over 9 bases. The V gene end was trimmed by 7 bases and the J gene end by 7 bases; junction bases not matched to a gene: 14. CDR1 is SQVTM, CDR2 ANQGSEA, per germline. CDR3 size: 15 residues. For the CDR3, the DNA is TGCAGCGCAATGAGACTAGCGGAGCCCAGGAATGAGCAGTTCTTC. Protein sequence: CSAMRLAEPRNEQFF.

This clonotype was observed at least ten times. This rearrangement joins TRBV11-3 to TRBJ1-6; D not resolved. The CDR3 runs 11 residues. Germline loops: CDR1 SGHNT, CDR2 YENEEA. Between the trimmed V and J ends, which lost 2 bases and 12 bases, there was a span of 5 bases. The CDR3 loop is CASSLRGPLHF. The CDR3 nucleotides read TGTGCCAGCAGCTTAAGAGGACCCCTCCACTTT.

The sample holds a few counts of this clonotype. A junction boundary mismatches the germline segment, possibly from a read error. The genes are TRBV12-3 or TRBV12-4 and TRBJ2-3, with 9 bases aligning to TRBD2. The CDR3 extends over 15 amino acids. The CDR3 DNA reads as TGTGCCAGCAGGTTAGCGGGAGAAAGCACAGATACGCAGTATTTT. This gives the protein CASRLAGESTDTQYF.

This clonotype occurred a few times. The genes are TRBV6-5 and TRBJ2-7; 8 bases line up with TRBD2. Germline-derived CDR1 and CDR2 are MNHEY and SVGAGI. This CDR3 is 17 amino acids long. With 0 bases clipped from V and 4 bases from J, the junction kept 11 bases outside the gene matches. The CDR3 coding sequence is TGTGCCAGCAGTTACTCACTCTCAGAGCGGGGGACATACGAGCAGTACTTC. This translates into CASSYSLSERGTYEQYF.

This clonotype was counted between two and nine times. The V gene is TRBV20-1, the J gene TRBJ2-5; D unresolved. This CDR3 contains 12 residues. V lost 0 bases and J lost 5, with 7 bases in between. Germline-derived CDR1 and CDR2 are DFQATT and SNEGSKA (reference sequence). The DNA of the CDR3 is TGCAGTGCTAGAGATTCCGGTGAGACCCAGTACTTC. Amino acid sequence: CSARDSGETQYF.

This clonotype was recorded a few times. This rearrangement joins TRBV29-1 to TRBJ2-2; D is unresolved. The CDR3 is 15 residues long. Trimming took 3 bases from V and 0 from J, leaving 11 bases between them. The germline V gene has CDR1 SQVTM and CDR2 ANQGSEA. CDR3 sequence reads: CSVETHTSNTGELFF. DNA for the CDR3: TGCAGCGTTGAGACTCACACCTCGAACACCGGGGAGCTGTTTTTT.

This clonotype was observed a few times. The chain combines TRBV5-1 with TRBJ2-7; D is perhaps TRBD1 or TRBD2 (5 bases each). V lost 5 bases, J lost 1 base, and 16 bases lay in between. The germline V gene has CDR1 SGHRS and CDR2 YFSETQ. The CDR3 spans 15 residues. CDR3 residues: CASRTGTEPSYEQYF. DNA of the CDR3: TGCGCCAGCAGGACCGGGACGGAGCCGTCCTACGAGCAGTACTTC.

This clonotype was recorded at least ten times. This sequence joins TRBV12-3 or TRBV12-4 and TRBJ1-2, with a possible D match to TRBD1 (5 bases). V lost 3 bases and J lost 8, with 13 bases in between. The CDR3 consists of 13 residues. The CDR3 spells CASSFRVRSGYTF. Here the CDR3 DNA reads TGTGCCAGCAGTTTCAGGGTCAGGAGCGGCTACACCTTC.

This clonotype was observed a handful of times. In nucleotides, the CDR3 is TGTGCCAGCAGCGTAGAGAGAGGCAACCTCTACAATGAGCAGTTCTTC. It codes for CASSVERGNLYNEQFF. The chain joins TRBV9 to TRBJ2-1, with unresolved D. Germline lookup yields CDR1 SGDLS and CDR2 YYNGEE. With 0 bases removed from V and 3 bases from J, the gap between germline ends came to 13 bases. This CDR3 comprises 16 residues.

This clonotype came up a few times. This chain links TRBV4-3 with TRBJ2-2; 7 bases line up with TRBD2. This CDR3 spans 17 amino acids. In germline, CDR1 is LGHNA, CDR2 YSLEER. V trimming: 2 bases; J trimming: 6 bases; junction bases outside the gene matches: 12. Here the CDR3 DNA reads TGCGCCAGCAGCCAACGAGCTTGGCGGGAGTCATCCGGGGAGCTGTTTTTT. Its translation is CASSQRAWRESSGELFF.

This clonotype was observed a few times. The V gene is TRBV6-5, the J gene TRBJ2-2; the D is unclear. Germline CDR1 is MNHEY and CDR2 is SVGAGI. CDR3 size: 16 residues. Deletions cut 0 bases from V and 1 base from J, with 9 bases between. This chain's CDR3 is CASSYSGRLNTGELFF. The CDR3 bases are TGTGCCAGCAGTTACTCTGGACGGTTGAACACCGGGGAGCTGTTTTTT.

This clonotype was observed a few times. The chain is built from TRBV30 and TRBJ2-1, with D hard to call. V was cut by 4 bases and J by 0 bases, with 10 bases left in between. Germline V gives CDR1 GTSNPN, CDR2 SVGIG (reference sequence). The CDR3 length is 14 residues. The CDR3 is CAWTGIISYNEQFF. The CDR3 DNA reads TGTGCCTGGACAGGAATCATCTCCTACAATGAGCAGTTCTTC.

This chain's CDR3 is CASSQVVGGPYEQYF. The CDR3 coding sequence is TGCGCCAGCAGCCAAGTTGTGGGGGGGCCCTACGAGCAGTACTTC. The chain is built from TRBV4-3 and TRBJ2-7; a weak D match, TRBD2 (7 bases). Germline assignment: CDR1 LGHNA and CDR2 YSLEER. V lost 1 base and J 2 bases, leaving 12 bases between the germline ends. The CDR3 is made up of 15 amino acids.

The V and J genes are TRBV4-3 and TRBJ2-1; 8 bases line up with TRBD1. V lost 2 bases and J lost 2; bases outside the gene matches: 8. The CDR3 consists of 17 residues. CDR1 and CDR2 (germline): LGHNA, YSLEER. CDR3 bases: TGCGCCAGCAGCCAATGGGGACAGGCCAGCGCCTACAATGAGCAGTTCTTC. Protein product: CASSQWGQASAYNEQFF.

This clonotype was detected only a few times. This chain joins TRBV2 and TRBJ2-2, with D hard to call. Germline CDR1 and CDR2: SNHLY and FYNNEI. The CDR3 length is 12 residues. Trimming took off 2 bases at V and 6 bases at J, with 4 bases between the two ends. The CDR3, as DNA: TGTGCCAGCAGTGAATTATCCGGGGAGCTGTTTTTT. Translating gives CASSELSGELFF.

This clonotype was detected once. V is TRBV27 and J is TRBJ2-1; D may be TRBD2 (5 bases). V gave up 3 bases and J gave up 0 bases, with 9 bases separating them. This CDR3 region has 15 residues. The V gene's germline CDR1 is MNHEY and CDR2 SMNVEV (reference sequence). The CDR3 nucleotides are TGTGCCAGCAGTTTCGAAACTAGCTCCTACAATGAGCAGTTCTTC. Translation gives CASSFETSSYNEQFF.

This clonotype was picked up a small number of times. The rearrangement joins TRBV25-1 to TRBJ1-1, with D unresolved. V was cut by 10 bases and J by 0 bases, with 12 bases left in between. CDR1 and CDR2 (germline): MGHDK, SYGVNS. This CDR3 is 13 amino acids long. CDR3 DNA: TGTGCCACCCGTCGCAGCATGAACACTGAAGCTTTCTTT. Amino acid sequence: CATRRSMNTEAFF.

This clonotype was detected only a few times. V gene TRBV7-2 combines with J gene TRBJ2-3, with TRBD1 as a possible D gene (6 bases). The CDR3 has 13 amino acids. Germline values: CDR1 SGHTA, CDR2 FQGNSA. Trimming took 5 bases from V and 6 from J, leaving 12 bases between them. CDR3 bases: TGTGCCAGCAGCAGCCGCAGGGGCGATACGCAGTATTTT. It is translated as CASSSRRGDTQYF.

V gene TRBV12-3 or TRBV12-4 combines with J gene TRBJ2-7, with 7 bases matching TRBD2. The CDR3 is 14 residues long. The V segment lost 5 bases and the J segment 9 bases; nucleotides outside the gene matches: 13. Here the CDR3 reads CASSEAGTIRVQYF. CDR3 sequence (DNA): TGTGCCAGCAGTGAAGCCGGGACTATCCGTGTGCAGTACTTC.

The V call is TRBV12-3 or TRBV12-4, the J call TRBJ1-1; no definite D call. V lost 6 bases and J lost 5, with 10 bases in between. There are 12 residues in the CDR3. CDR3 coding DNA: TGTGCCAGCAGCGCTCCATGGACTGAAGCTTTCTTT. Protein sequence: CASSAPWTEAFF.